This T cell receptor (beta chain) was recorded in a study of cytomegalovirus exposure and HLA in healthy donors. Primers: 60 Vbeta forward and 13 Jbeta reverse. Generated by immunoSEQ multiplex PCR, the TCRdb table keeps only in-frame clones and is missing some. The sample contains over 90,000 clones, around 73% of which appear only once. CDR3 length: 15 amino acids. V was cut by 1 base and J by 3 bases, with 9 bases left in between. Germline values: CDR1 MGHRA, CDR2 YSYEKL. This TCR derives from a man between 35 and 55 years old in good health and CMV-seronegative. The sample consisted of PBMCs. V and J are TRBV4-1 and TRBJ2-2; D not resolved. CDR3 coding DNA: TGCGCCAGCAGCCAAGGTCCTAGTTACACCGGGGAGCTGTTTTTT. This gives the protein CASSQGPSYTGELFF.